A selection of T cell receptor beta chains follows, all from one sample in a study of identical twins. TCRdb reprocessed the 5' RACE reads via MiXCR and lists one record per CDR3 protein. The repertoire holds 550,000 to 700,000 distinct CDR3 sequences, 9.5% to 10% seen once, with more than 2.5% in the top ten. These sequences were also reported in another study, on yellow fever vaccine responses in identical twins.

The sample taken for sequencing was PBMCs. The receptors originated from a woman aged 18-35 years in good health. Each CDR3 is given with its conserved first and last residue. A D gene is named only where the DNA matches it firmly.

>TRBV10-3|TRBD1|TRBJ2-1
CAISTGEGNEQFF
>TRBV5-6|-|TRBJ2-5
CASSFNLGQETQYF
>TRBV20-1|TRBD2|TRBJ2-5
CSADRFSGLVSETQYF
>TRBV5-6|-|TRBJ2-7
CASSLARLLSYEQYF
>TRBV28|TRBD2|TRBJ2-3
CASSVAGTSATDTQYF
>TRBV6-1|-|TRBJ2-2
CASSGRRAGTGELFF
>TRBV20-1|-|TRBJ1-5
CSARDIAGSNQPQHF
>TRBV11-2|-|TRBJ2-7
CASSSVPLSAGLYEQYF
>TRBV10-3|TRBD2|TRBJ2-1
CAISGTSGSSYNEQFF
>TRBV4-2|-|TRBJ2-1
CASSLDAVGREQFF
>TRBV10-3|TRBD2|TRBJ2-1
CAISPEGTSGKGDEQFF
>TRBV7-8|TRBD2|TRBJ2-1
CASSLLLAGAIVDNEQFF
>TRBV5-1|-|TRBJ2-1
CASSPKQGTSYNEQFF
>TRBV7-2|-|TRBJ1-1
CASSSSIQAAGITEAFF
>TRBV12-3/TRBV12-4|TRBD2|TRBJ2-1
CACSLGGRAEGSYNEQFF
>TRBV29-1|-|TRBJ2-2
CSVAGGDRVGELFF
>TRBV7-6|TRBD2|TRBJ2-2
CASSAGTRSTGELFF
>TRBV16|-|TRBJ2-3
CASSQALPQDWTDTQYF
>TRBV5-1|-|TRBJ2-7
CASGVDFPYEQYF
>TRBV29-1|-|TRBJ2-3
CSVGPRGTDTQYF
>TRBV6-1|-|TRBJ2-7
CASKRVEGGFYEQYF
>TRBV3-1|-|TRBJ2-4
CASSQVGTALAKNIQYF
>TRBV7-2|-|TRBJ2-1
CASSLAQTGLYNEQFF
>TRBV7-2|-|TRBJ2-1
CASSPPGTLVVNEQFF
>TRBV7-9|-|TRBJ2-7
CASSLPGTEPYEQYF
>TRBV5-1|TRBD1|TRBJ2-1
CASSSLRDRGFWGGNEQFF
>TRBV7-9|TRBD1|TRBJ2-7
CASSPQGKSFSYEQYF
>TRBV7-2|-|TRBJ2-7
CASTPGLATYEQYF
>TRBV4-2|-|TRBJ1-1
CASSQDLKGPTDTEAFF
>TRBV29-1|TRBD1|TRBJ1-2
CSVDRRTGDYGYTF
>TRBV20-1|-|TRBJ2-3
CSAPGTTDTQYF
>TRBV29-1|-|TRBJ2-3
CSVDGPAGGVPDTQYF
>TRBV3-1|-|TRBJ2-3
CASSHLATEYTDTQYF
>TRBV12-3/TRBV12-4|-|TRBJ1-5
CASSLKSWYSNQPQHF
>TRBV20-1|TRBD2|TRBJ2-1
CSARSGGLAVYNEQFF
>TRBV3-1|-|TRBJ2-6
CASSHPGGANVLTF
>TRBV4-3|TRBD2|TRBJ2-7
CASSQSSREDEQYF
>TRBV5-6|-|TRBJ2-7
CASSLTSSNYEQYF
>TRBV10-3|-|TRBJ2-5
CAISYREQETQYF
>TRBV7-3|-|TRBJ2-1
CASSWTTYNEQFF
>TRBV7-2|TRBD1|TRBJ2-3
CASSGDRDRDTQYF
>TRBV24-1|TRBD1|TRBJ1-2
CATSEAGQDYGYTF
>TRBV3-1|TRBD2|TRBJ2-3
CASSQGSSGIQYF
>TRBV28|TRBD1|TRBJ2-5
CASREDRAVETQYF
>TRBV7-9|-|TRBJ2-5
CASSTREGETQYF
>TRBV5-1|TRBD1|TRBJ2-7
CASSPGQGVSYEQYF
>TRBV15|TRBD1|TRBJ2-2
CATSRGRGRDTGELFF
>TRBV20-1|-|TRBJ2-4
CSARPTDSLAKNIQYF
>TRBV29-1|-|TRBJ2-7
CSVEDPSRAGLQYF
>TRBV28|-|TRBJ1-6
CASSLAGDTRNSPLHF
>TRBV5-4|TRBD2|TRBJ2-1
CASSLAGTSGNEQFF
>TRBV6-2/TRBV6-3|-|TRBJ2-2
CASSYSAGETGELFF
>TRBV18|-|TRBJ2-2
CASSPLTGELFF
>TRBV20-1|-|TRBJ1-1
CSARDGGAEAFF
>TRBV21-1|-|TRBJ2-2
CASSFPVIPPRERPGSCFF
>TRBV28|-|TRBJ2-5
CASSPLAAPRETQYF
>TRBV5-1|-|TRBJ2-7
CASSLGGIFYEQYF
>TRBV10-3|TRBD1|TRBJ1-2
CAISEIEETGGYTF
>TRBV12-3/TRBV12-4|-|TRBJ2-7
CASSFADRSYEQYF